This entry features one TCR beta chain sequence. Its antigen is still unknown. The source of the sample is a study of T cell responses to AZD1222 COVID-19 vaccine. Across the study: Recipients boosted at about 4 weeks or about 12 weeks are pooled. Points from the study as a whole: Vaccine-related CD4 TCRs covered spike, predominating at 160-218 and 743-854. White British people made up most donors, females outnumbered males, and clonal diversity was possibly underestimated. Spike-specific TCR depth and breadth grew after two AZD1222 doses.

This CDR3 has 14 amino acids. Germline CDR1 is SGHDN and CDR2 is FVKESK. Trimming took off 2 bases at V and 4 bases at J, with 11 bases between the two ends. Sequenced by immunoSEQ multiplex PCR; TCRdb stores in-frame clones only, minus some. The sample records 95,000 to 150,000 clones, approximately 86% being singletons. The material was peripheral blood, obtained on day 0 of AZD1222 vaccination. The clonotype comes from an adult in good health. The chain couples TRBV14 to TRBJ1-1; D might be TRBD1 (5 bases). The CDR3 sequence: CASSQWGPGTEAFF. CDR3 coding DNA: TGTGCCAGCAGCCAATGGGGACCTGGCACTGAAGCTTTCTTT.